The 6 T cell receptor beta chains reported below all come from one sample, sequenced in a study of T-cell reconstitution after alpha-beta-depleted transplantation in children. No cognate antigen is known for these TCRs. The TCRbeta library was prepared with unique molecular identifiers. One entry per CDR3 protein, called by TCRdb with MiXCR from the PCR reads. Of approximately 300,000 distinct CDR3 sequences listed, less than 9.5% were seen once; the top ten hold around 9.8%. Broader study findings: T-cell counts and diversity at one year post-transplant came mainly from newly produced T cells.

This specimen consisted of peripheral blood, obtained 360 days after TCRalphabeta/CD19-depleted stem cell transplant. The source is a female patient aged 2-10 years who had a stem cell transplant for Fanconi anemia, so the T cells may come from the graft donor.

Concerning this clonotype: No DNA is shown, since the ends of the CDR3 on it are uncertain; the CDR3 is the one TCRdb lists. The V and J genes are TRBV28 and TRBJ2-5; TRBD1, the table's D call, lacks a check against the DNA. Counting both end residues, the CDR3 totals 17 amino acids. CDR1 is MDHEN and CDR2 is SYDVKM in the germline V gene. CDR3 amino acids: CASSPLRAGTGAETQYF.

This clonotype appeared a single time. This sequence joins TRBV20-1 and TRBJ1-6; D is undetermined. Germline lookup yields CDR1 DFQATT and CDR2 SNEGSKA (reference sequence). V was shortened by 0 bases and J by 0 bases, with 12 bases between the two germline ends. The CDR3 runs to 17 residues. CDR3 in amino acids: CSARDSARGSYNSPLHF. DNA for the CDR3: TGCAGTGCTAGAGACAGCGCCCGGGGCTCCTATAATTCACCCCTCCACTTT.

This clonotype was picked up many times. The chain couples TRBV10-3 to TRBJ2-1, with no clear D. In germline, CDR1 is ENHRY, CDR2 SYGVKD. V lost 6 bases to trimming and J lost 4 bases, with 13 bases between them. This CDR3 region has 14 residues. The CDR3 loop is CAIRDNYGYNEQFF. The CDR3 DNA is TGTGCCATCAGAGACAATTACGGTTACAATGAGCAGTTCTTC.

This clonotype was counted a few times. The rearrangement uses TRBV10-3 and TRBJ1-3; D unclear. The germline gives CDR1 ENHRY, CDR2 SYGVKD. Trimming shortened V by 2 bases and J by 9 bases, and 14 bases separated the two germline ends. This CDR3 is built from 14 residues. Written as DNA, the CDR3 is TGTGCCATCAGTGAGAATAGGGAAAGAACCACCATATATTTT. Protein sequence: CAISENRERTTIYF.

This clonotype was recorded many times. As DNA, the CDR3 is TGCAGTGCTAGAGAGTTTAGGGGGGGTAATGAAAAACTGTTTTTT. Protein product: CSAREFRGGNEKLFF. The rearrangement links TRBV20-1 to TRBJ1-4; perhaps TRBD1 as D (6 bases). Germline CDR1 reads DFQATT; CDR2 reads SNEGSKA (reference sequence). The length of the CDR3 is 15 residues. The ends were cut back, 0 bases at V and 4 bases at J, with 12 bases in the middle.

This clonotype was found many times. Because the CDR3's place on the DNA is in doubt, the DNA is left out and the CDR3 is given as listed by TCRdb. This chain links TRBV5-1 with TRBJ2-3; the table gives TRBD1 as D, unverified against the DNA. The CDR3 has 16 residues if both end residues are counted. The germline gives CDR1 SGHRS, CDR2 YFSETQ. CDR3 region: CASSLFGEGRADTQYF.